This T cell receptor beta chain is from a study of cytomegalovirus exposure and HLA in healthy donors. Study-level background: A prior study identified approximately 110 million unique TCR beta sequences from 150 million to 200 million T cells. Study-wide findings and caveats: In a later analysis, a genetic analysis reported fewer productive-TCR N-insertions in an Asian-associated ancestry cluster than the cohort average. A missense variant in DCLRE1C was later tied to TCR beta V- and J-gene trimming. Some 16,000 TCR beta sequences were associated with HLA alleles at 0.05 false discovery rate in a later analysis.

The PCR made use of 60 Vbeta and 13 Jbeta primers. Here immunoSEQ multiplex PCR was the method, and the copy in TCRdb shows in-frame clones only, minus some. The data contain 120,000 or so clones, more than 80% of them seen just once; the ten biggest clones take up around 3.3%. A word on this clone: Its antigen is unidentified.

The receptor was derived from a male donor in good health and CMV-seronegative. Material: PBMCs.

CDR3 loop: CASSFIGTGIYNEQFF. In DNA, the CDR3 is TGTGCCAGCAGCTTTATTGGGACAGGGATTTACAATGAGCAGTTCTTC. The chain joins TRBV7-2 to TRBJ2-1, with 9 positions matching TRBD1. From germline, CDR1 is SGHTA and CDR2 FQGNSA. The CDR3 runs to 16 residues. With V trimmed by 3 bases and J by 4 bases, 7 bases remained unmatched.